The 7 T cell receptor beta chains below all came from one sample that was sequenced in a study of sequential checkpoint blockade in melanoma. Clones were sequenced by immunoSEQ multiplex PCR, and TCRdb holds only the in-frame ones, with some missing. This sample has some 19,000 clones, with around 30% found just once. Regarding treatment: randomized to nivolumab then ipilimumab (arm A) or the reverse (arm B). The sample in question was tumor tissue (inferred from file names), obtained from a patient given nivolumab and ipilimumab in sequence. The receptors were sampled from a human donor with melanoma.

The gene calls are TRBV28 and TRBJ2-4, with a possible D match to TRBD1 (5 bases). The ends were cut back, 2 bases at V and 6 bases at J, with 8 bases in the middle. Germline V lookup: CDR1 MDHEN, CDR2 SYDVKM. The CDR3 runs 13 residues. Here the CDR3 reads CASSLGQGNIQYF. CDR3 coding DNA: TGTGCCAGCAGTTTAGGTCAGGGAAACATTCAGTACTTC.

This sequence joins TRBV19 and TRBJ2-5, with a tentative D call TRBD1 (5 bases). The germline gives CDR1 LNHDA, CDR2 SQIVND (reference sequence). This CDR3 contains 15 residues. The V end lost 3 bases, the J end lost 4 bases, and 15 bases lay between the germline ends. This chain's CDR3 is CASSIVGQPRETQYF. The CDR3 nucleotides are TGTGCCAGTAGTATTGTTGGACAACCTCGAGAGACCCAGTACTTC.

This clone was counted only a few times. An end of the junction differs from the germline gene, which may be a read error. V is TRBV6-4 and J is TRBJ1-4; tentative D call: TRBD1 (6 bases). Germline assignment: CDR1 MRHNA and CDR2 SNTAGT. The CDR3 is 15 amino acids. CDR3 in amino acids: CAISEGGAQGEKLFF. The CDR3, as DNA: TGTGCCATCAGTGAGGGGGGGGCTCAAGGTGAAAAACTGTTTTTT.

This clone was observed a few times. The final CDR3 position lacks the conserved phenylalanine or tryptophan, pointing to a likely read error. Because the CDR3's place on the DNA is in doubt, the DNA is left out and the CDR3 is given as listed by TCRdb. V and J are TRBV1 and TRBJ1-4. TRBV1 is assigned pseudogene status. Ends included, the CDR3 has 15 residues. CDR3 protein: CTSSQDLKRRGDSVL.

This clone appeared a few times. The rearrangement uses TRBV6-7 and TRBJ2-7; D gene unclear. TRBV6-7 carries the ORF label, with uncertain function. V lost 6 bases, J lost 6 bases, and 12 bases lay in between. The CDR3 is 12 residues long. The CDR3 sequence: CASRGGLREQYF. CDR3 in DNA: TGTGCCAGCAGGGGCGGATTACGCGAGCAGTACTTC.

This clone was detected a few times. This chain joins TRBV6-8 and TRBJ1-2; maybe TRBD1 (6 bases). V dropped 8 bases and J dropped 9 bases, with 25 bases sitting between them. The CDR3 runs to 15 residues. Germline values: CDR1 MNHGY, CDR2 SAAAGT. The CDR3 bases are TGTGCCAGCTGCCCTACGTGGGCGGGGGCGGCCCGCTACACCTTC. Translated, it gives CASCPTWAGAARYTF.

The table lists this clone with a few counts. The J gene is TRBJ2-7, the V gene TRBV7-1; D unresolved. TRBV7-1 falls under the ORF class, with uncertain function. V shed 5 bases and J shed 6 bases, with 14 bases lying between them. The CDR3 runs 13 residues. The CDR3 here is CASSQARVGEQYF. The CDR3 bases are TGTGCCAGCAGCCAAGCCCGGGTAGGCGAGCAGTACTTC.